Following are 13 T cell receptor beta chains from one sample sequenced in a study of cytomegalovirus exposure and HLA in healthy donors (dated by TCRdb to between 2016 and 2019). Libraries were constructed by the immunoSEQ multiplex PCR assay. TCRdb obtained this table from immuneACCESS and retained in-frame rearrangements with V and J assigned. These tables miss some clones; where compared with another copy, unresolved V genes account for less than half of the shortfall, and the remainder is unexplained. This sample has about 200,000 clones in its table, and approximately 87% of those were observed once. Roughly 5.5% of the sample belongs to the ten largest clones. The sequenced sample was PBMCs. These receptors were taken from a woman in her late teens or twenties in good health and CMV-seronegative.

This sequence joins TRBV11-2 and TRBJ1-1, with D perhaps matching TRBD1 (5 bases). This CDR3 is built from 13 residues. The germline V and J ends were trimmed by 5 bases and 4 bases, with 11 bases remaining between them. Germline-derived CDR1 and CDR2 are SGHAT and FQNNGV. The CDR3 here is CASSQSGGTEAFF. CDR3 nucleotide sequence: TGTGCCAGCAGCCAATCGGGGGGCACTGAAGCTTTCTTT.

This chain uses TRBV27 with TRBJ2-1; 9 positions match TRBD2. This CDR3 has 15 residues. Germline-derived CDR1 and CDR2 are MNHEY and SMNVEV (reference sequence). The V gene end was trimmed by 3 bases and the J gene end by 4 bases; junction bases not matched to a gene: 4. The CDR3 spells CASSFLTSGYNEQFF. The CDR3, as DNA: TGTGCCAGCAGTTTCCTGACTAGCGGTTACAATGAGCAGTTCTTC.

This clone was seen only once. The chain recombines TRBV11-3 with TRBJ2-3; 10 bases are a match to TRBD2. Germline V CDR1 and CDR2: SGHNT, YENEEA. After removal of 5 bases from V and 10 bases from J, the junction contained 12 bases not matched to a gene. The CDR3 consists of 15 residues. The CDR3 DNA follows: TGTGCCAGCAGCCTTATAGCGGGGGGCCCCACCGCGCAGTATTTT. Its protein product is CASSLIAGGPTAQYF. Supplemented by reference TRBV11-3 and TRBJ2-3, the full variable domain reads EAGVVQSPRYKIIEKKQPVAFWCNPISGHNTLYWYLQNLGQGPELLIRYENEEAVDDSQLPKDRFSAERLKGVDSTLKIQPAELGDSAVYLCASSLIAGGPTAQYFGPGTRLTVL.

This clone appeared a single time. The chain is built from TRBV5-1 and TRBJ1-6; 7 bases line up with TRBD1. Germline CDR1 is SGHRS and CDR2 is YFSETQ. V gave up 4 bases and J gave up 6 bases; unmatched junction bases: 7. The CDR3 spans 15 residues. CDR3 protein: CASSNDRDGNSPLHF. In DNA, the CDR3 is TGCGCCAGCAGCAATGACAGGGATGGTAATTCACCCCTCCACTTT. The complete variable domain, with remaining parts taken from reference TRBV5-1 and TRBJ1-6, reads KAGVTQTPRYLIKTRGQQVTLSCSPISGHRSVSWYQQTPGQGLQFLFEYFSETQRNKGNFPGRFSGRQFSNSRSEMNVSTLELGDSALYLCASSNDRDGNSPLHFGNGTRLTVT.

This chain joins TRBV5-1 and TRBJ2-1, with TRBD2 matching 8 bases. Unmatched junction bases numbered 7, after V lost 2 bases and J lost 6 bases. Germline CDR1 and CDR2: SGHRS and YFSETQ. The CDR3 is 15 amino acids. CDR3 sequence reads: CASSLPTSGFNEQFF. CDR3 in DNA: TGCGCCAGCAGCTTACCCACTAGCGGCTTCAATGAGCAGTTCTTC. Full variable domain (outside the CDR3, taken from reference TRBV5-1 and TRBJ2-1): KAGVTQTPRYLIKTRGQQVTLSCSPISGHRSVSWYQQTPGQGLQFLFEYFSETQRNKGNFPGRFSGRQFSNSRSEMNVSTLELGDSALYLCASSLPTSGFNEQFFGPGTRLTVL.

The rearrangement uses TRBV9 and TRBJ2-6; D could derive from TRBD1 or TRBD2 (5 bases each). V lost 1 base, J lost 4 bases, and 9 bases lay in between. CDR1 and CDR2 from the germline V gene are SGDLS and YYNGEE. There are 15 residues in the CDR3. CDR3 bases: TGTGCCAGCAGCGTATCCGGGGCCGGGGCCAACGTCCTGACTTTC. Amino acid sequence: CASSVSGAGANVLTF. Supplemented by reference TRBV9 and TRBJ2-6, the full variable domain reads DSGVTQTPKHLITATGQRVTLRCSPRSGDLSVYWYQQSLDQGLQFLIQYYNGEERAKGNILERFSAQQFPDLHSELNLSSLELGDSALYFCASSVSGAGANVLTFGAGSRLTVL.

Of note for this clone: The sample holds other DNA sequences that translate to the same CDR3. V and J are TRBV7-8 and TRBJ2-7; D possibly corresponds to TRBD1 (5 bases). Trimming left V 3 bases short and J 4 bases short, with 7 bases between. The CDR3 sequence is 12 residues long. Germline assignment: CDR1 SGHVS and CDR2 FQNEAQ. CDR3 in amino acids: CASSFDSYEQYF. CDR3 DNA: TGTGCCAGCAGCTTCGACAGTTACGAGCAGTACTTC. Drawing the rest from reference TRBV7-8 and TRBJ2-7, the complete variable domain is GAGVSQSPRYKVAKRGQDVALRCDPISGHVSLFWYQQALGQGPEFLTYFQNEAQLDKSGLPSDRFFAERPEGSVSTLKIQRTQQEDSAVYLCASSFDSYEQYFGPGTRLTVT.

V and J are TRBV29-1 and TRBJ2-3; 10 bases match TRBD1. The germline gives CDR1 SQVTM, CDR2 ANQGSEA. The CDR3 sequence is 14 residues long. V dropped 7 bases and J dropped 5; count of bases not matched to a gene: 9. DNA of the CDR3: TGCAGCGCTCGGGGACAGGGGTTCGGAGATACGCAGTATTTT. Its protein product is CSARGQGFGDTQYF.

This clone was counted only a few times. Different DNA sequences within this sample yield the same CDR3. The V and J genes are TRBV2 and TRBJ2-2; D uncertain. Between the trimmed V and J ends, which lost 4 bases and 3 bases, there was a span of 3 bases. CDR3 size: 12 residues. Germline V gene sequence: CDR1 SNHLY, CDR2 FYNNEI. DNA of the CDR3: TGTGCCAGCAGTGGTGACACCGGGGAGCTGTTTTTT. Its translation: CASSGDTGELFF.

This chain connects TRBV5-1 to TRBJ2-5, with D uncertain. Germline assignment: CDR1 SGHRS and CDR2 YFSETQ. The CDR3 extends over 14 amino acids. Trimming shortened V by 3 bases and J by 2 bases, and 11 bases separated the two germline ends. CDR3: CASSSVYGQETQYF. The CDR3 coding sequence is TGCGCCAGCAGCTCCGTGTATGGTCAAGAGACCCAGTACTTC.

The rearrangement links TRBV2 to TRBJ1-1; D may be TRBD1 (6 bases). V was clipped by 4 bases and J by 5 bases, with 14 bases between them. The CDR3 extends over 14 amino acids. Germline assignment: CDR1 SNHLY and CDR2 FYNNEI. The CDR3 loop reads CASSGTGFETEAFF. Written as DNA, the CDR3 is TGTGCCAGCAGTGGAACAGGGTTCGAAACTGAAGCTTTCTTT.

The J gene is TRBJ1-5, the V gene TRBV19, with a tentative D call TRBD1 (6 bases). The length of the CDR3 is 15 residues. V was trimmed by 3 bases and J by 0 bases, leaving 9 bases between them. Per germline, CDR1 LNHDA and CDR2 SQIVND (reference sequence). The CDR3 nucleotides are TGTGCCAGTAGTATTAGGGGGTTTAGCAATCAGCCCCAGCATTTT. Its translation is CASSIRGFSNQPQHF.

The chain recombines TRBV28 with TRBJ1-2, with D tentatively TRBD1 (5 bases). V was clipped by 4 bases and J by 3 bases, with 15 bases between them. The CDR3 runs to 15 residues. The germline CDR1 and CDR2 sequences are MDHEN and SYDVKM. The CDR3, as DNA: TGTGCCAGCAGTTCCCCAGGGTCCCTCTACTATGGCTACACCTTC. Translating it yields CASSSPGSLYYGYTF.